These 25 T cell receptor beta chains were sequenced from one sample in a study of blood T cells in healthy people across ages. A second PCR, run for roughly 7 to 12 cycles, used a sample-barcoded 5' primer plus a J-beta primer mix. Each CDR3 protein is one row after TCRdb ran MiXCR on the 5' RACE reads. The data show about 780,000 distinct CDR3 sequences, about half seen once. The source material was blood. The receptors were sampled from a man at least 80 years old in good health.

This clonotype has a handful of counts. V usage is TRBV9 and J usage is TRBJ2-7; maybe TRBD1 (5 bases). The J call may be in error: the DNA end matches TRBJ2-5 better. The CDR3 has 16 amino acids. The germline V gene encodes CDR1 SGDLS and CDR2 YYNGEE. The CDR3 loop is CASSASPKTEEETQYF. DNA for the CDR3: TGTGCCAGCAGCGCCAGCCCTAAGACAGAAGAAGAGACCCAGTACTTC.

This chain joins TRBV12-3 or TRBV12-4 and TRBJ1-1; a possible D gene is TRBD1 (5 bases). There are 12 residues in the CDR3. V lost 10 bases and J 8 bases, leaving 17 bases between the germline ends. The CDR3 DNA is TGTGCCACCACCGGGGACCCCCAGGAAGCTTTCTTT. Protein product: CATTGDPQEAFF.

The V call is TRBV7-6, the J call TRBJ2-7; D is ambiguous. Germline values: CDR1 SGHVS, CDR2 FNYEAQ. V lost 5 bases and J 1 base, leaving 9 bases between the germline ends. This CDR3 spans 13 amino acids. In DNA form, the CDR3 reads TGTGCCAGCAGCCCTGTCTTTTCCTACGAGCAGTACTTC. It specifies CASSPVFSYEQYF. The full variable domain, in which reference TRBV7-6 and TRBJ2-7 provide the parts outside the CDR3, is GAGVSQSPRYKVTKRGQDVALRCDPISGHVSLYWYRQALGQGPEFLTYFNYEAQQDKSGLPNDRFSAERPEGSISTLTIQRTEQRDSAMYRCASSPVFSYEQYFGPGTRLTVT.

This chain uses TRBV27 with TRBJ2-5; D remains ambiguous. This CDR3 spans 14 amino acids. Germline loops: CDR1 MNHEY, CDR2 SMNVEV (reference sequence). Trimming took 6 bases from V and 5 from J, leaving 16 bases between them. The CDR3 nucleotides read TGTGCCAGCAGGGTGACACGCGCAGGCGAGACCCAGTACTTC. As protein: CASRVTRAGETQYF.

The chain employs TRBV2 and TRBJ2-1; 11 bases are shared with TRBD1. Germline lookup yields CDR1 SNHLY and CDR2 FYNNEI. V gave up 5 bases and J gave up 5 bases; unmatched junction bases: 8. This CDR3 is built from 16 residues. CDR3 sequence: CASSPERDRGNNEQFF. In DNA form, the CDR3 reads TGTGCCAGCAGTCCAGAAAGGGACAGGGGGAACAATGAGCAGTTCTTC.

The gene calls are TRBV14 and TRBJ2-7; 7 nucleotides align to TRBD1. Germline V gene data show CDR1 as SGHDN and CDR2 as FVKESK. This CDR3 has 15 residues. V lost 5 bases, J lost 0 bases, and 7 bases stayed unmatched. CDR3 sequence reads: CASSLGQVYSYEQYF. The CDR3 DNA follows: TGTGCCAGCAGCTTAGGACAGGTCTACTCCTACGAGCAGTACTTC.

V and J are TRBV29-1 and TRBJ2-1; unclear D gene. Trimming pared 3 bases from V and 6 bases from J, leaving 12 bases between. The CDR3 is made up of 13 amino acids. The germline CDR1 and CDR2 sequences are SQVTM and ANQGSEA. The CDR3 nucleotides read TGCAGCGTTGACAGGTTTCGAGGCAATGAGCAGTTCTTC. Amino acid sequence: CSVDRFRGNEQFF.

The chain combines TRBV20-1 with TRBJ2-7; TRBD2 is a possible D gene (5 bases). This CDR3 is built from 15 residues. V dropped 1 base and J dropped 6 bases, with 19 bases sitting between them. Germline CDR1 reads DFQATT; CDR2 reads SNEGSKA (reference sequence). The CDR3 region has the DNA TGCAGTGCTAGAGGGACTTTGGGCCTCGAGGGCGAGCAGTACTTC. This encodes CSARGTLGLEGEQYF.

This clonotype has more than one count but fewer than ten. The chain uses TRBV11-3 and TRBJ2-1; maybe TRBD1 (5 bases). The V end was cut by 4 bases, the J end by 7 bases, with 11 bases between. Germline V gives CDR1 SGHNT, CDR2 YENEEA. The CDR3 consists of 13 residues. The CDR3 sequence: CASSYEQDNEQFF. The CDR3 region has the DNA TGTGCCAGCAGCTATGAACAGGATAATGAGCAGTTCTTC.

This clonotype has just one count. In nucleotides, the CDR3 is TGCAGTGCCCTCACCGTAGGGTTCTACGAGCAGTACTTC. It encodes CSALTVGFYEQYF. The genes are TRBV20-1 and TRBJ2-4; D is ambiguous. The end of the DNA aligns better with TRBJ2-7, so the J call may be wrong. CDR1 DFQATT and CDR2 SNEGSKA come from the germline V gene (reference sequence). The CDR3 loop spans 13 amino acids.

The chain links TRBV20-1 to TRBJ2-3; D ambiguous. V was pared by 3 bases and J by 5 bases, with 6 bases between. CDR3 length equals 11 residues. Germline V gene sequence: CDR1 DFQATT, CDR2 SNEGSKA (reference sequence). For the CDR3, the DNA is TGCAGTGCTAGTCTCGGAGATACGCAGTATTTT. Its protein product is CSASLGDTQYF.

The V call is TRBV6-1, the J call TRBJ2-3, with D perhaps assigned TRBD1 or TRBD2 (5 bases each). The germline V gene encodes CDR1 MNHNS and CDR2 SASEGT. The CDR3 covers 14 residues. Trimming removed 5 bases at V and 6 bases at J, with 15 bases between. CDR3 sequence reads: CASSPLEGLDTQYF. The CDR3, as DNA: TGTGCCAGCAGTCCCCTCGAGGGGTTGGATACGCAGTATTTT.

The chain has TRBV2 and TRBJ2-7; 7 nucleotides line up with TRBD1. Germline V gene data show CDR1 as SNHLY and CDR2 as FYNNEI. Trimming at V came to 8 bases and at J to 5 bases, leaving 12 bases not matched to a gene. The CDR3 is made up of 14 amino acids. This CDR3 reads CASLYDRAGHEQYF. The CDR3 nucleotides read TGTGCCAGCCTGTATGACAGGGCGGGCCACGAGCAGTACTTC.

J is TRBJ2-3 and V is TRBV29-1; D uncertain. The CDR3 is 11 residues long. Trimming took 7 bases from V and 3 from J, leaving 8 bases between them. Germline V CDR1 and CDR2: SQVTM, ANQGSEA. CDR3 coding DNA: TGCAGCGCCCCCGGAACAGATACGCAGTATTTT. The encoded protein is CSAPGTDTQYF.

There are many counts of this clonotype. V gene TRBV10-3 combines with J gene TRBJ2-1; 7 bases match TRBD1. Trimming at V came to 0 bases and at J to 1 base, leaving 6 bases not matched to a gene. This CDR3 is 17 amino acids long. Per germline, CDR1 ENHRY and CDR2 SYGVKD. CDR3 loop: CAISESAPGQSYNEQFF. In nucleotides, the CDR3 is TGTGCCATCAGTGAGTCTGCTCCGGGACAGTCCTACAATGAGCAGTTCTTC.

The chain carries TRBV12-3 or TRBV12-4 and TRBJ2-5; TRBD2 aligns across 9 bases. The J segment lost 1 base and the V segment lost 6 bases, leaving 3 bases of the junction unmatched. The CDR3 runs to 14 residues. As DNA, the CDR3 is TGTGCCAGCAGGTATAGCGGGGGCCAAGAGACCCAGTACTTC. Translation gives CASRYSGGQETQYF.

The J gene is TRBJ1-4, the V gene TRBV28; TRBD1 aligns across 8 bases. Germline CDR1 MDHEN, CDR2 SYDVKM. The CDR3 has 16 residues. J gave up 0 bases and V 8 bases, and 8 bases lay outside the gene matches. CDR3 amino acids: CASQSPGGATNEKLFF. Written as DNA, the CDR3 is TGTGCCAGCCAGAGCCCAGGGGGCGCAACTAATGAAAAACTGTTTTTT. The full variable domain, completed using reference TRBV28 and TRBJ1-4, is DVKVTQSSRYLVKRTGEKVFLECVQDMDHENMFWYRQDPGLGLRLIYFSYDVKMKEKGDIPEGYSVSREKKERFSLILESASTNQTSMYLCASQSPGGATNEKLFFGSGTQLSVL.

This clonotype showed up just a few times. The CDR3 is CASSQGTMQYF. The CDR3 nucleotides read TGTGCCAGCAGCCAAGGGACTATGCAGTACTTC. The rearrangement links TRBV14 to TRBJ2-7; tentative D call: TRBD2 (6 bases). The CDR3 is 11 amino acids. Germline CDR1 and CDR2: SGHDN and FVKESK. Trimming pared 1 base from V and 9 bases from J, leaving 7 bases between.

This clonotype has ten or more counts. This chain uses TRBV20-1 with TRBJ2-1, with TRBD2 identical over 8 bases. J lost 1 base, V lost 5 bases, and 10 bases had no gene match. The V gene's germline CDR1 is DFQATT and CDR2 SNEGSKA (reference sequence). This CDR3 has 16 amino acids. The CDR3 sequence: CSAETSEINSYNEQFF. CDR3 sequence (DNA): TGCAGTGCTGAGACTAGCGAAATAAATTCCTACAATGAGCAGTTCTTC.

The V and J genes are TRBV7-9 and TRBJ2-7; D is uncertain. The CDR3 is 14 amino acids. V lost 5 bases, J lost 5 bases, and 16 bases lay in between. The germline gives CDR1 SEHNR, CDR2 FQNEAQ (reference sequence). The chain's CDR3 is CASSLMSGSHEQYF. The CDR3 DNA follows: TGTGCCAGCAGCCTGATGTCAGGCAGCCACGAGCAGTACTTC.

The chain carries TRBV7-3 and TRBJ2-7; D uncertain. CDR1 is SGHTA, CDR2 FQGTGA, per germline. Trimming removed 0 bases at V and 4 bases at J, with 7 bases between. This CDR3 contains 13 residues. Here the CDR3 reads CASSLTLGYEQYF. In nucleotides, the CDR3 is TGTGCCAGCAGCTTAACCCTAGGGTACGAGCAGTACTTC.

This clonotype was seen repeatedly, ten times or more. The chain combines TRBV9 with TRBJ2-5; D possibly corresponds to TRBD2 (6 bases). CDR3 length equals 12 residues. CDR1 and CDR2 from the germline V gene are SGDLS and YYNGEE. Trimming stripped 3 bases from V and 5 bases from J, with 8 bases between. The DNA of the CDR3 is TGTGCCAGCAGCGGACTAGAGGAGACCCAGTACTTC. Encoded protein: CASSGLEETQYF.

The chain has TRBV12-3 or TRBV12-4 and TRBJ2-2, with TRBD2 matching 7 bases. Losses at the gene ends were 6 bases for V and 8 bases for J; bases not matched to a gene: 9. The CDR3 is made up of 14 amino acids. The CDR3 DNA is TGTGCCAGCAGCCCCATAGCGCGGGGGGGGGAGCTGTTTTTT. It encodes CASSPIARGGELFF.

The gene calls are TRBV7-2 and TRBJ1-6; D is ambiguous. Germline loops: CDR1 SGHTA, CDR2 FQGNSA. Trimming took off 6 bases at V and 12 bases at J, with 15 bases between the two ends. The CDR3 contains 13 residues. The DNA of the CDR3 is TGTGCCAGCAGTCCGGGGATGGATAGACCCCTCCACTTT. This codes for CASSPGMDRPLHF. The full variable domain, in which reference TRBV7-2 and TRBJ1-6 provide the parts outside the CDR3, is GAGVSQSPSNKVTEKGKDVELRCDPISGHTALYWYRQSLGQGLEFLIYFQGNSAPDKSGLPSDRFSAERTGGSVSTLTIQRTQQEDSAVYLCASSPGMDRPLHFGNGTRLTVT.

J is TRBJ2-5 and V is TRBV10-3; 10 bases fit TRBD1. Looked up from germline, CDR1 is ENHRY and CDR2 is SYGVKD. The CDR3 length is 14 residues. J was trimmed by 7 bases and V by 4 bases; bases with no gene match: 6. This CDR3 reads CAISGGQGFGTQYF. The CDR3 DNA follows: TGTGCCATCAGTGGGGGACAGGGGTTCGGGACCCAGTACTTC.